One sample yielded the 19 T cell receptor beta chains listed below, sequenced in a study of T cells after yellow fever vaccination. TCRdb itself ran the 5' RACE reads through MiXCR, one entry per CDR3 protein. This table holds 500,000 to 650,000 distinct CDR3 sequences, about 15% found once. This specimen consisted of PBMCs, obtained around 5 days after the first yellow fever vaccination. These receptors came from a man between 18 and 29 years old who received the YFV17D yellow fever vaccine.

The V and J genes are TRBV7-2 and TRBJ2-1; D perhaps matches TRBD2 (6 bases). V was pared by 5 bases and J by 1 base, with 12 bases between. Germline-derived CDR1 and CDR2 are SGHTA and FQGNSA. The CDR3 loop spans 15 amino acids. The DNA of the CDR3 is TGTGCCAGCAGCCCATTGGGGGGTTCCTACAATGAGCAGTTCTTC. Its translation: CASSPLGGSYNEQFF. Full variable domain (remainder filled in from reference TRBV7-2 and TRBJ2-1): GAGVSQSPSNKVTEKGKDVELRCDPISGHTALYWYRQSLGQGLEFLIYFQGNSAPDKSGLPSDRFSAERTGGSVSTLTIQRTQQEDSAVYLCASSPLGGSYNEQFFGPGTRLTVL.

This chain joins TRBV28 and TRBJ1-1, with D hard to call. The ends were cut back, 5 bases at V and 1 base at J, with 14 bases in the middle. The CDR3 is 15 residues long. Germline V gives CDR1 MDHEN, CDR2 SYDVKM. CDR3 region: CASSPTGLGNTEAFF. DNA of the CDR3: TGTGCCAGCAGTCCCACGGGCCTCGGGAACACTGAAGCTTTCTTT.

This clonotype was observed a handful of times. The V and J genes are TRBV11-1 and TRBJ2-1, with 11 nucleotides matching TRBD2. The CDR3 sequence is 19 residues long. The junction had 17 bases not matched to a gene; V was cut back by 5 bases and J by 5 bases. Germline CDR1 SGHAT, CDR2 FQDESV (reference sequence). The CDR3 region has the DNA TGTGCCAGCAGCCCCTACTCCGGGACTAGCGGCACCAGGAACAATGAGCAGTTCTTC. Translating it yields CASSPYSGTSGTRNNEQFF. The full variable domain, rest sourced from reference TRBV11-1 and TRBJ2-1, is EAEVAQSPRYKITEKSQAVAFWCDPISGHATLYWYRQILGQGPELLVQFQDESVVDDSQLPKDRFSAERLKGVDSTLKIQPAELGDSAMYLCASSPYSGTSGTRNNEQFFGPGTRLTVL.

The chain couples TRBV7-6 to TRBJ2-7; the D gene is possibly TRBD1 (5 bases). Germline assignment: CDR1 SGHVS and CDR2 FNYEAQ. This CDR3 has 15 residues. Trimming took 2 bases from V and 1 from J, leaving 12 bases between them. CDR3 amino acids: CASSLSTGISYEQYF. CDR3 bases: TGTGCCAGCAGCTTATCCACAGGTATTTCCTACGAGCAGTACTTC.

In its sample, this clonotype was seen a few times. V gene TRBV7-3 combines with J gene TRBJ1-1; D uncertain. V was pared by 1 base and J by 5 bases, with 11 bases between. The CDR3 length is 14 residues. Germline values: CDR1 SGHTA, CDR2 FQGTGA. This CDR3 reads CASSLKGFRTEAFF. For the CDR3, the DNA is TGTGCCAGCAGCTTAAAAGGGTTTCGAACTGAAGCTTTCTTT.

The chain uses TRBV12-3 or TRBV12-4 and TRBJ1-4; possible D gene TRBD1, 5 bases. V was shortened by 5 bases and J by 7 bases, with 14 bases between the two germline ends. The CDR3 runs 14 residues. CDR3 residues: CASSQAGLGEKLFF. The CDR3 nucleotides are TGTGCCAGCAGTCAAGCAGGGTTAGGTGAAAAACTGTTTTTT.

J is TRBJ2-3 and V is TRBV4-1; 8 nucleotides align to TRBD2. V lost 3 bases, J lost 6 bases, and 11 bases stayed unmatched. Germline CDR1 MGHRA, CDR2 YSYEKL. This CDR3 is built from 16 residues. The CDR3 sequence is CASSHLRSGDSDTQYF. The CDR3 region has the DNA TGCGCCAGCAGCCATCTCCGTAGCGGGGACTCCGATACGCAGTATTTT.

The chain couples TRBV5-5 to TRBJ2-1; 9 bases agree with TRBD1. Germline V gene sequence: CDR1 SGHKS, CDR2 YYEKEE (reference sequence). Losses at the gene ends were 3 bases for V and 3 bases for J; bases not matched to a gene: 10. The CDR3 extends over 17 amino acids. CDR3 amino acids: CASSSPPGQGNYNEQFF. The CDR3 DNA sequence: TGTGCCAGCAGCTCGCCACCAGGACAGGGGAACTACAATGAGCAGTTCTTC.

The rearrangement joins TRBV12-5 to TRBJ2-2; D ambiguous. CDR1 is LGHNT and CDR2 is FRNRAP in the germline V gene. Trimming shortened V by 9 bases and J by 3 bases, and 14 bases separated the two germline ends. This CDR3 comprises 14 residues. CDR3 loop: CASNRPPDTGELFF. CDR3 bases: TGTGCTAGCAACCGGCCTCCTGACACCGGGGAGCTGTTTTTT.

This sequence joins TRBV7-9 and TRBJ1-1; D is undetermined. The germline CDR1 and CDR2 sequences are SEHNR and FQNEAQ (reference sequence). The CDR3 is made up of 14 amino acids. The V end was cut by 1 base, the J end by 1 base, with 7 bases between. CDR3 residues: CASSLEGGNTEAFF. CDR3 in DNA: TGTGCCAGCAGCTTAGAGGGAGGGAACACTGAAGCTTTCTTT.

This chain uses TRBV7-9 with TRBJ1-1, with 10 nucleotides matching TRBD1. From germline, CDR1 is SEHNR and CDR2 FQNEAQ (reference sequence). The CDR3 contains 15 residues. Germline trimming cut 5 bases from V and 4 bases from J; bases unmatched to any gene: 7. CDR3: CASSTRTGGFTEAFF. DNA of the CDR3: TGTGCCAGCAGCACCAGGACAGGGGGGTTCACTGAAGCTTTCTTT.

This clonotype occurred a few times. This rearrangement joins TRBV3-1 to TRBJ2-2, with D perhaps given as TRBD1 or TRBD2 (5 bases each). Germline V lookup: CDR1 LGHDT, CDR2 YNNKEL (reference sequence). The CDR3 spans 19 residues. Trimming removed 0 bases from V and 3 bases from J, with 20 bases in between. CDR3 coding DNA: TGTGCCAGCAGCCAAGATCCGACCGGGACGGCCGTATACACCGGGGAGCTGTTTTTT. As protein: CASSQDPTGTAVYTGELFF.

This clonotype turned up a few times. The chain joins TRBV19 to TRBJ2-4; D is unclear. Germline-derived CDR1 and CDR2 are LNHDA and SQIVND (reference sequence). V was trimmed by 3 bases and J by 8 bases, leaving 11 bases between them. The CDR3 totals 13 residues. CDR3 protein: CASSMRWIDIQYF. The CDR3 DNA reads as TGTGCCAGTAGTATGAGGTGGATAGACATTCAGTACTTC. The variable domain in full, completed from reference TRBV19 and TRBJ2-4, reads DGGITQSPKYLFRKEGQNVTLSCEQNLNHDAMYWYRQDPGQGLRLIYYSQIVNDFQKGDIAEGYSVSREKKESFPLTVTSAQKNPTAFYLCASSMRWIDIQYFGAGTRLSVL.

This clonotype turned up a few times. This chain links TRBV27 with TRBJ1-2; D ambiguous. This CDR3 region has 14 residues. V dropped 0 bases and J dropped 4 bases, with 9 bases sitting between them. The V gene's germline CDR1 is MNHEY and CDR2 SMNVEV (reference sequence). The CDR3 bases are TGTGCCAGCAGTTTATCAAGGGCAACCTATGGCTACACCTTC. It codes for CASSLSRATYGYTF.

This clonotype has only a few counts. This chain uses TRBV7-2 with TRBJ2-7; 7 bases match TRBD1. The ends lost 3 bases at V and 3 bases at J; junction bases unmatched: 5. The CDR3 length is 14 residues. CDR1 is SGHTA, CDR2 FQGNSA, per germline. CDR3 coding DNA: TGTGCCAGCAGCTTTACAGGGGCCGACTACGAGCAGTACTTC. Its translation: CASSFTGADYEQYF.

This clonotype was detected a few times. The V and J genes are TRBV6-5 and TRBJ2-7; 7 nucleotides agree with TRBD2. Germline V gives CDR1 MNHEY, CDR2 SVGAGI. The CDR3 sequence is 14 residues long. V lost 1 base to trimming and J lost 4 bases; unmatched junction nucleotides: 4. CDR3 nucleotide sequence: TGTGCCAGCAGTTACTTGGGGGGGGGGTACGAGCAGTACTTC. It codes for CASSYLGGGYEQYF.

This clonotype was seen a few times. V is TRBV11-1 and J is TRBJ2-3, with D possibly matching TRBD2 (6 bases). CDR3 size: 13 residues. V dropped 5 bases and J dropped 7 bases, with 13 bases sitting between them. The germline gives CDR1 SGHAT, CDR2 FQDESV (reference sequence). CDR3 DNA: TGTGCCAGCAGCCCCACGGGGGTGTATACGCAGTATTTT. It specifies CASSPTGVYTQYF.

The chain recombines TRBV29-1 with TRBJ1-3, with D unresolved. The CDR3 spans 11 residues. V was pared by 4 bases and J by 8 bases, with 9 bases between. Germline V CDR1 and CDR2: SQVTM, ANQGSEA. The CDR3 coding sequence is TGCAGCGTTGGTAGGGCGGACACCATATATTTT. It codes for CSVGRADTIYF.

The chain couples TRBV6-1 to TRBJ1-5; D might be TRBD1 (5 bases). Germline CDR1 and CDR2: MNHNS and SASEGT. The length of the CDR3 is 15 residues. V lost 5 bases to trimming and J lost 0 bases, with 11 bases between them. This chain's CDR3 is CASSPWGYSNQPQHF. The CDR3 nucleotides are TGTGCCAGCAGTCCCTGGGGCTATAGCAATCAGCCCCAGCATTTT.